These 10 T cell receptor beta chains were sequenced from one sample in a study of neurological immune-mediated disorders. Using its own MiXCR run on the 5' RACE reads, TCRdb lists one record per CDR3 protein. The sample lists tens of thousands of distinct CDR3 sequences; approximately 17% were seen once. Sequencing input: PBMCs. The receptors were sampled from a woman aged 40-49 years in good health.

This clonotype showed up many times. The rearrangement joins TRBV24-1 to TRBJ2-2; D is possibly TRBD1 (6 bases). CDR3 size: 13 residues. CDR1 is KGHDR and CDR2 is SFDVKD in the germline V gene. The ends were cut back, 9 bases at V and 3 bases at J, with 10 bases in the middle. Here the CDR3 reads CATRDKDTGELFF. The CDR3 coding sequence is TGTGCCACCCGGGACAAGGACACCGGGGAGCTGTTTTTT.

The DNA for the CDR3 is TGTGCCAGCAGCTTGAGCGGGACCTACAATGAGCAGTTCTTC. Translating gives CASSLSGTYNEQFF. The rearrangement joins TRBV11-3 to TRBJ2-1; TRBD2 matches 7 bases. The J segment lost 2 bases and the V segment lost 3 bases, leaving 1 base of the junction unmatched. This CDR3 has 14 residues. CDR1 is SGHNT and CDR2 is YENEEA in the germline V gene.

Many counts were recorded for this clonotype. The rearrangement uses TRBV2 and TRBJ1-5; D uncertain. CDR3 length: 10 amino acids. Deletions cut 11 bases from V and 6 bases from J, with 8 bases between. Germline V gene data show CDR1 as SNHLY and CDR2 as FYNNEI. Written as DNA, the CDR3 is TGTGCCGTCGGGCTTCAGCCCCAGCATTTT. It is translated as CAVGLQPQHF. Filled out from reference TRBV2 and TRBJ1-5, the complete variable domain reads EPEVTQTPSHQVTQMGQEVILRCVPISNHLYFYWYRQILGQKVEFLVSFYNNEISEKSEIFDDQFSVERPDGSNFTLKIRSTKLEDSAMYFCAVGLQPQHFGDGTRLSIL.

This clonotype was seen repeatedly, ten times or more. This rearrangement joins TRBV7-3 to TRBJ2-3; D remains ambiguous. V shed 3 bases and J shed 5 bases, with 9 bases lying between them. The CDR3 spans 13 residues. Per germline, CDR1 SGHTA and CDR2 FQGTGA. In nucleotides, the CDR3 is TGTGCCAGCAGCTTGGCCTTTGAAGATACGCAGTATTTT. Amino acid sequence: CASSLAFEDTQYF.

At least ten counts were recorded for this clonotype. V usage is TRBV7-2 and J usage is TRBJ1-5; D uncertain. The V end lost 2 bases, the J end lost 5 bases, and 10 bases lay between the germline ends. CDR1 is SGHTA and CDR2 is FQGNSA in the germline V gene. This CDR3 comprises 14 residues. The CDR3: CASSLLGGDQPQHF. Written as DNA, the CDR3 is TGTGCCAGCAGCTTATTGGGCGGTGATCAGCCCCAGCATTTT. Variable domain in full (rest from reference TRBV7-2 and TRBJ1-5): GAGVSQSPSNKVTEKGKDVELRCDPISGHTALYWYRQSLGQGLEFLIYFQGNSAPDKSGLPSDRFSAERTGGSVSTLTIQRTQQEDSAVYLCASSLLGGDQPQHFGDGTRLSIL.

This rearrangement joins TRBV29-1 to TRBJ2-6; TRBD1 is a possible D gene (6 bases). V was pared by 6 bases and J by 0 bases, with 12 bases between. The CDR3 sequence is 15 residues long. Germline CDR1 and CDR2: SQVTM and ANQGSEA. This CDR3 is CSVATGTSGANVLTF. CDR3 DNA sequence: TGCAGCGTAGCCACAGGGACCTCTGGGGCCAACGTCCTGACTTTC.

This clonotype was found many times. V gene TRBV6-6 combines with J gene TRBJ2-7, with 8 nucleotides matching TRBD2. Germline CDR1 MNHNY, CDR2 SVGAGI (reference sequence). The CDR3 extends over 13 amino acids. V shed 7 bases and J 6 bases; nucleotides not matched to a gene: 8. Here the CDR3 reads CASTPGLGSEQYF. CDR3 nucleotides: TGTGCCAGCACCCCGGGACTAGGGAGCGAGCAGTACTTC.

Only one count was recorded for this clonotype. This chain uses TRBV3-1 with TRBJ1-1, with unresolved D. CDR3 length: 14 residues. Trimming cost V 2 bases and J 0 bases, with 7 bases left between them. CDR1 is LGHDT, CDR2 YNNKEL, per germline (reference sequence). CDR3 in amino acids: CASSQHTLNTEAFF. The CDR3 DNA follows: TGTGCCAGCAGCCAACATACCCTGAACACTGAAGCTTTCTTT.

This clonotype was detected only a few times. This chain joins TRBV4-3 and TRBJ2-3, with 12 bases that match TRBD2. The CDR3 spans 17 residues. Germline assignment: CDR1 LGHNA and CDR2 YSLEER. V was pared by 0 bases and J by 4 bases, with 5 bases of the junction left unmatched. DNA for the CDR3: TGCGCCAGCAGCCAAGAACCGACTAGCGGGGGCTCAGATACGCAGTATTTT. This sequence encodes CASSQEPTSGGSDTQYF.

Concerning this clonotype itself: A read error is possible here, since a much larger clone lies one base away. J is TRBJ2-5 and V is TRBV29-1; unclear D gene. The V end lost 0 bases, the J end lost 4 bases, and 12 bases lay between the germline ends. CDR1 and CDR2 from the germline V gene are SQVTM and ANQGSEA. This CDR3 region has 14 residues. The chain's CDR3 is CSVEDNSWGETQYF. DNA for the CDR3: TGCAGCGTTGAAGATAATAGCTGGGGAGAGACCCAGTACTTC.